Listed here is a single T cell receptor (beta chain). Antigen specificity is unknown. These data come from a study of T cell responses to AZD1222 COVID-19 vaccine. Looking at the study overall: Doses given second, at about 4 or about 12 weeks, were pooled. Findings and caveats of the study: Spike-specific TCR breadth and depth were elevated following two AZD1222 doses. A reported finding is that nearly half of spike-specific TCRs target unmutated variant regions.

The repertoire was sequenced with immunoSEQ multiplex PCR; TCRdb's copy has only in-frame clones and lacks some. Of some 110,000 clones detected, approximately 87% appear once; the ten largest clones hold roughly 2.5%. This sequence originates from an adult in good health. The source material was peripheral blood, sampled on day 0 of AZD1222 vaccination.

CDR3 region: CASSPRTVRNTIYF. The DNA for the CDR3 is TGTGCCAGCAGCCCCCGGACAGTTCGAAACACCATATATTTT. The V and J genes are TRBV9 and TRBJ1-3; tentatively, D is TRBD1 (6 bases). Per germline, CDR1 SGDLS and CDR2 YYNGEE. This CDR3 comprises 14 residues. Trimming stripped 4 bases from V and 5 bases from J, with 13 bases between.